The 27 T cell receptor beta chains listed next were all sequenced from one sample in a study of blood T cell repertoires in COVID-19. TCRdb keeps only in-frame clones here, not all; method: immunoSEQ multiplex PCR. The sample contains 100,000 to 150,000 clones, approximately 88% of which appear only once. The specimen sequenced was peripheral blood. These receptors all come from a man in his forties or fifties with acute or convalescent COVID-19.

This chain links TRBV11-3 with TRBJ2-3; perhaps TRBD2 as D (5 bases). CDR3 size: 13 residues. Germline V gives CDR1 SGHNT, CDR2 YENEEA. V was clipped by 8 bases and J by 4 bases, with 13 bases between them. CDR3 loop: CASGSKESDTQYF. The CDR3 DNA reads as TGTGCCAGCGGGAGTAAGGAGTCAGATACGCAGTATTTT.

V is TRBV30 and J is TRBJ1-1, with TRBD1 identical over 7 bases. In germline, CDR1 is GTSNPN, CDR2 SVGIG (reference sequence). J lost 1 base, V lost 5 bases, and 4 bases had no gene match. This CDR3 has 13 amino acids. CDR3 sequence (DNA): TGTGCCTGGGCGGGACAGCCGAACACTGAAGCTTTCTTT. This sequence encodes CAWAGQPNTEAFF.

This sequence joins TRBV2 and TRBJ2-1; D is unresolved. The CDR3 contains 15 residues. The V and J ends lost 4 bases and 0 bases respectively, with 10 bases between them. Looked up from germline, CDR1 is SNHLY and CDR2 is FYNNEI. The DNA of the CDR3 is TGTGCCAGCAGTGGTAGCCGCCGCTCCTACAATGAGCAGTTCTTC. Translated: CASSGSRRSYNEQFF.

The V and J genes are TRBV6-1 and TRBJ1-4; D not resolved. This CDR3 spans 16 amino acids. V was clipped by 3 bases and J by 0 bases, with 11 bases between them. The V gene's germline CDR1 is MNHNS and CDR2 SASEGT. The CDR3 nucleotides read TGTGCCAGCAGTGACCGACGGAGACCAACTAATGAAAAACTGTTTTTT. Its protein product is CASSDRRRPTNEKLFF.

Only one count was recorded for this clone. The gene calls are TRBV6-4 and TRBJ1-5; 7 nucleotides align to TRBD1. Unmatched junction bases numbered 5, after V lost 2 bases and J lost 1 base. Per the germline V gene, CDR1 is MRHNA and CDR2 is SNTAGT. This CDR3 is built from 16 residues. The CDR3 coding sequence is TGTGCCAGCAGTGACCAGACAGGGCGGAGCAATCAGCCCCAGCATTTT. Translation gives CASSDQTGRSNQPQHF.

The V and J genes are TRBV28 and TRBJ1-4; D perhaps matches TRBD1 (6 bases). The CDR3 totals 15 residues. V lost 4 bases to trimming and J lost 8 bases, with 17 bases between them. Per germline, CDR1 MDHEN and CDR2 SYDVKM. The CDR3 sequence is CASSSYREGGEKLFF. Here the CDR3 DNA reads TGTGCCAGCAGTTCGTACAGGGAAGGAGGAGAAAAACTGTTTTTT.

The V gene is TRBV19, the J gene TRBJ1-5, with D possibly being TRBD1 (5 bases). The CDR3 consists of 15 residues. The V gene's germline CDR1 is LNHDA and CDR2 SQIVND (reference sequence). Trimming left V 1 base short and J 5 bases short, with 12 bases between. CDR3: CASSIVPGLDQPQHF. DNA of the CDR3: TGTGCCAGTAGTATAGTCCCGGGACTGGATCAGCCCCAGCATTTT.

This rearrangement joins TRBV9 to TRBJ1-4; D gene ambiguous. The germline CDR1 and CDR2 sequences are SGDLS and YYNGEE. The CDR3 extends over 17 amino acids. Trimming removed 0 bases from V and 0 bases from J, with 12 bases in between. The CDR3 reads CASSVDPHSATNEKLFF. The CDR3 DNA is TGTGCCAGCAGCGTAGATCCTCACAGTGCAACTAATGAAAAACTGTTTTTT.

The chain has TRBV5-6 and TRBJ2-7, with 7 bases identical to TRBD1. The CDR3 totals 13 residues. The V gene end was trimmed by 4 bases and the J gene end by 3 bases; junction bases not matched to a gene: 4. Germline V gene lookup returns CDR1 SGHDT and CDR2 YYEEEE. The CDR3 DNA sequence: TGTGCCAGCAGCATAAGACAGGGCTACGAGCAGTACTTC. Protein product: CASSIRQGYEQYF.

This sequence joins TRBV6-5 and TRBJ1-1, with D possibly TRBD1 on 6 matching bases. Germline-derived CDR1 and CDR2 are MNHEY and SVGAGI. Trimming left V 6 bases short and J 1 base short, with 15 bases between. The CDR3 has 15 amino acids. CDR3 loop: CASSPQGIENTEAFF. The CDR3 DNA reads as TGTGCCAGCAGCCCCCAGGGGATCGAGAACACTGAAGCTTTCTTT.

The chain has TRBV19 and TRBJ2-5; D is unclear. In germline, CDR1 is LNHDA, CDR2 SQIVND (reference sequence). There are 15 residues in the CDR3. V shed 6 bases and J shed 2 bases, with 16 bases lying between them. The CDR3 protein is CASRRTPTRQETQYF. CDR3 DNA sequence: TGTGCCAGTAGACGAACCCCAACTCGACAAGAGACCCAGTACTTC.

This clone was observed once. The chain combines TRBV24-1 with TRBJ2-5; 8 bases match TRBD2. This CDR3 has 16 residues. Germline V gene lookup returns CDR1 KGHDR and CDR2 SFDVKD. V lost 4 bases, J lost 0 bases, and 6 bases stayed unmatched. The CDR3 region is CATSDRTSPHQETQYF. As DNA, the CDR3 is TGTGCCACCAGTGACCGGACTAGCCCCCACCAAGAGACCCAGTACTTC.

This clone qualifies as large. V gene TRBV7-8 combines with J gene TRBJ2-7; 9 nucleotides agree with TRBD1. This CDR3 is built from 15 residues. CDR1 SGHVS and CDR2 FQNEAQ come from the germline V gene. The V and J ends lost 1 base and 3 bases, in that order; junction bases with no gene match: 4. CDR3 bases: TGTGCCAGCAGCTTAGTGGGACAGGGAGTCTACGAGCAGTACTTC. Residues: CASSLVGQGVYEQYF.

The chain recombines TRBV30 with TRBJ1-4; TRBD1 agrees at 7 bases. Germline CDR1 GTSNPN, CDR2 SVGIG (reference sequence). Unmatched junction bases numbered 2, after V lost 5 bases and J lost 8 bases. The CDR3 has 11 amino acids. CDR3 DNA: TGTGCCTGGGGGACAGTAGAAAAACTGTTTTTT. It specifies CAWGTVEKLFF.

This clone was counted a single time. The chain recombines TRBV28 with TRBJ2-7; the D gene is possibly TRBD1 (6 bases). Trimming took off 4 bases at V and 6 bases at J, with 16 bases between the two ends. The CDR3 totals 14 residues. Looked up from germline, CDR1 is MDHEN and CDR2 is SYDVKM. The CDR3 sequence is CASSSPTGMGEQYF. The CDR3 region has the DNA TGTGCCAGCAGTTCCCCGACAGGCATGGGCGAGCAGTACTTC.

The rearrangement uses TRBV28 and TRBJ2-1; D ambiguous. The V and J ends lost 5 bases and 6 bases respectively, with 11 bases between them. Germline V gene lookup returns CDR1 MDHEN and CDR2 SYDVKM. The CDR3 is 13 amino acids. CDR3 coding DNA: TGTGCCAGCAGTCCAGGAAAAATCAATGAGCAGTTCTTC. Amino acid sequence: CASSPGKINEQFF.

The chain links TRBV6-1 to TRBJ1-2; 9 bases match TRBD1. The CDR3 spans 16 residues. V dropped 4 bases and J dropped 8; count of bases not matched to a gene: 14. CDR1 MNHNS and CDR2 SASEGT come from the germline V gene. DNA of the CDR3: TGTGCCAGCAGTGTTGCGGCGGGACAGGGCCACCTGGGCTACACCTTC. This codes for CASSVAAGQGHLGYTF.

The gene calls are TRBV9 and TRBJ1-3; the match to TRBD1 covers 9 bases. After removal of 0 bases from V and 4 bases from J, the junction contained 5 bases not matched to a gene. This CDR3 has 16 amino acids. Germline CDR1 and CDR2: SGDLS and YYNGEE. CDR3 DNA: TGTGCCAGCAGCGTAGGAGGGACAGGGACAGGAAACACCATATATTTT. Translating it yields CASSVGGTGTGNTIYF.

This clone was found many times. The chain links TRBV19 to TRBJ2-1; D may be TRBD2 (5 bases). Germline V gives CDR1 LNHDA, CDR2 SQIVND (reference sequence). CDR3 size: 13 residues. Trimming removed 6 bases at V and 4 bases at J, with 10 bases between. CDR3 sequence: CASSPPGYNEQFF. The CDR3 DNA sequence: TGTGCCAGTAGCCCGCCGGGGTACAATGAGCAGTTCTTC.

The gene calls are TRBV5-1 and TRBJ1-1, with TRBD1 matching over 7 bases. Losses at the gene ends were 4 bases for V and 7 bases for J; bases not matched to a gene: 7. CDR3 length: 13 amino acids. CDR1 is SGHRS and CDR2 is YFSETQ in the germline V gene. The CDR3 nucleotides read TGCGCCAGCAGCAAGGAGGGGGCCTATGAAGCTTTCTTT. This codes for CASSKEGAYEAFF.

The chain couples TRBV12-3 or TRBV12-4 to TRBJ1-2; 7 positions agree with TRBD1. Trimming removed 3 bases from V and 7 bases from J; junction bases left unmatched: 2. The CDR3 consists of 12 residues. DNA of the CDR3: TGTGCCAGCAGTTTTACAGGGGTTGGCTACACCTTC. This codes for CASSFTGVGYTF.

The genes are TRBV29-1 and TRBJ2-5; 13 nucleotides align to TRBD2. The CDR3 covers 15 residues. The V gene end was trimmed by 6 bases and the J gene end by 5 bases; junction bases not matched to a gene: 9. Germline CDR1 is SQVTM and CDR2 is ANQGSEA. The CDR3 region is CSVPGLAGVVETQYF. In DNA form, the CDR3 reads TGCAGCGTCCCCGGACTAGCGGGAGTTGTCGAGACCCAGTACTTC. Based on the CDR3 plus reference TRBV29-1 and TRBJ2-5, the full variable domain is SAVISQKPSRDICQRGTSLTIQCQVDSQVTMMFWYRQQPGQSLTLIATANQGSEATYESGFVIDKFPISRPNLTFSTLTVSNMSPEDSSIYLCSVPGLAGVVETQYFGPGTRLLVL.

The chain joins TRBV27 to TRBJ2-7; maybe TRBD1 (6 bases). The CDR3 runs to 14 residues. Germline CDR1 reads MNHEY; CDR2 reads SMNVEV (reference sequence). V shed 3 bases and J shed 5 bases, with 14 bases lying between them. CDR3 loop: CASSLNRVGNEQYF. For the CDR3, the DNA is TGTGCCAGCAGTTTGAACAGGGTTGGGAACGAGCAGTACTTC.

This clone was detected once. Here the CDR3 DNA reads TGTGCCAGCAGTTCGTATGGACAGGGGGACTTTGCTGAAGCTTTCTTT. Its translation: CASSSYGQGDFAEAFF. This chain links TRBV6-5 with TRBJ1-1; 10 bases line up with TRBD1. The CDR3 loop spans 16 amino acids. Germline lookup yields CDR1 MNHEY and CDR2 SVGAGI. With V trimmed by 4 bases and J by 6 bases, 11 bases remained unmatched.

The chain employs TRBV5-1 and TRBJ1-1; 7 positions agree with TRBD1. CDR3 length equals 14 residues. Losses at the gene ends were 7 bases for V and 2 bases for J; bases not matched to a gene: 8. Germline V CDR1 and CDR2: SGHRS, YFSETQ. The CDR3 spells CASDEGARNTEAFF. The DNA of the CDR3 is TGCGCCAGCGACGAGGGGGCGAGAAACACTGAAGCTTTCTTT.

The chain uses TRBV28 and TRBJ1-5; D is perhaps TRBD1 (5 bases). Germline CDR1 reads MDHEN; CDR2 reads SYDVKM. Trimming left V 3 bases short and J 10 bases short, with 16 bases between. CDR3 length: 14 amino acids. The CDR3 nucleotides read TGTGCCAGCAGTTTCTGGGGCTTCAGGGAACCCCAGCATTTT. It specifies CASSFWGFREPQHF.

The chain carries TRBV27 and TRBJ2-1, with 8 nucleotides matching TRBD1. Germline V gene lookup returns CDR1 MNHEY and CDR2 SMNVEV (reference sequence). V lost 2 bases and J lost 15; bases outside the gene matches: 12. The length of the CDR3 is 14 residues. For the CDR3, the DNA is TGTGCCAGCAGTTTACCTGGACAGGGAGGTCGTCCGTTCTTC. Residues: CASSLPGQGGRPFF.